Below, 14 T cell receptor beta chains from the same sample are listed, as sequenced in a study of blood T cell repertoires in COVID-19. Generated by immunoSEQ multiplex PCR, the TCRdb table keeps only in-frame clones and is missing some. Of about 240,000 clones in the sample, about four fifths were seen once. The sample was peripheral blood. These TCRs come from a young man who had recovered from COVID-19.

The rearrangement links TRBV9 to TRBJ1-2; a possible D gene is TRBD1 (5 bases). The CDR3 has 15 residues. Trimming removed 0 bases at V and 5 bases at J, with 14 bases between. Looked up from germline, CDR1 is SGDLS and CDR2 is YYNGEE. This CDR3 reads CASSVAYHQGYGYTF. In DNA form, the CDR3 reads TGTGCCAGCAGCGTAGCCTATCATCAGGGTTATGGCTACACCTTC.

DNA of the CDR3: TGTGCCACCAGCTACCTAGGGGCGACTGAAGCTTTCTTT. Encoded protein: CATSYLGATEAFF. V usage is TRBV15 and J usage is TRBJ1-1, with TRBD1 as a possible D gene (5 bases). V lost 5 bases, J lost 5 bases, and 12 bases lay in between. Looked up from germline, CDR1 is LNHNV and CDR2 is YYDKDF (reference sequence). This CDR3 spans 13 amino acids.

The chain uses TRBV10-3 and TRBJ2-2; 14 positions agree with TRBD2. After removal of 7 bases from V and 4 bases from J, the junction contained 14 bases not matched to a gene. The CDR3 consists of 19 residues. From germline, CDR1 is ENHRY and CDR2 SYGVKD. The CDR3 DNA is TGTGCCATCACCGAAGGGACTAGCGGGGGACCGGTGGGCACCGGGGAGCTGTTTTTT. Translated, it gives CAITEGTSGGPVGTGELFF.

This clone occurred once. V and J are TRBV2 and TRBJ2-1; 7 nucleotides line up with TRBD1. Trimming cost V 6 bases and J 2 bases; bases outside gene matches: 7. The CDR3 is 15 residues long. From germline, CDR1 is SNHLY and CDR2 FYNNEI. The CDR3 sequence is CASRREQGTYNEQFF. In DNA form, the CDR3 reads TGTGCCAGCAGGAGGGAACAGGGGACCTACAATGAGCAGTTCTTC.

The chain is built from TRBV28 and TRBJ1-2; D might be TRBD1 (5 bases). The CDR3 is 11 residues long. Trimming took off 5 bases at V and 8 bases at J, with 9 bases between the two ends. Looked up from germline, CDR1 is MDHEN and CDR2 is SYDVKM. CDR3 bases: TGTGCCAGCAGTGCAGGGTGGGGCTACACCTTC. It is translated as CASSAGWGYTF.

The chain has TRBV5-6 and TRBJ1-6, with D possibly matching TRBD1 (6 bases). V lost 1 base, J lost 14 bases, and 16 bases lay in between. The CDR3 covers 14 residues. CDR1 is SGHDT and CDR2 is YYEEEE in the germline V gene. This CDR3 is CASSLWGPAVALHF. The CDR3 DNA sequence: TGTGCCAGCAGCTTGTGGGGGCCAGCCGTTGCCCTCCACTTT.

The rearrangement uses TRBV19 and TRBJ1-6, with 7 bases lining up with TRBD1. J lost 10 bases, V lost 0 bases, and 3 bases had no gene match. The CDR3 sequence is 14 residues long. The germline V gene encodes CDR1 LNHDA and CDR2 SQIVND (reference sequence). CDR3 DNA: TGTGCCAGTAGTATAGAAGGACAGGCGTCACCCCTCCACTTT. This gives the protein CASSIEGQASPLHF.

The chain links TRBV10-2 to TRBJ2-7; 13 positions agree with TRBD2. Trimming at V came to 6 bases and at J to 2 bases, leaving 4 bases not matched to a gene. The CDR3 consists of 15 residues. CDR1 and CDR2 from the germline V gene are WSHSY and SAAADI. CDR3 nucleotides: TGCGCCAGCAGGTGGGGACTAGCGGGGACCTACGAGCAGTACGTC. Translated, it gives CASRWGLAGTYEQYV.

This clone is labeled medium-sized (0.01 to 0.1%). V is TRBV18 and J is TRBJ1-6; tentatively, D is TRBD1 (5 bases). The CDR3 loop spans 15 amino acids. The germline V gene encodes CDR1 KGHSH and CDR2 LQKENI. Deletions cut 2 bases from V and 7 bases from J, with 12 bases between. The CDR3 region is CASSPSTGLNSPLHF. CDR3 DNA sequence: TGTGCCAGCTCACCATCAACAGGCCTGAATTCACCCCTCCACTTT.

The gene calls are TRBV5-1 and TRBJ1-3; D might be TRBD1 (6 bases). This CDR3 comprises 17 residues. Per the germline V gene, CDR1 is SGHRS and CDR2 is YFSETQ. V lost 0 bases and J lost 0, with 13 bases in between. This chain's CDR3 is CASSLAAQGDSGNTIYF. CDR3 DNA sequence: TGCGCCAGCAGCTTGGCCGCACAGGGCGACTCTGGAAACACCATATATTTT.

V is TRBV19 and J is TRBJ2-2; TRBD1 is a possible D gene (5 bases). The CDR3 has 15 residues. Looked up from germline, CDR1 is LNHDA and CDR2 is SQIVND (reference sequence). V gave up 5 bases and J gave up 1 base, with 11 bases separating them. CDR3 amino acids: CASSDFQGNTGELFF. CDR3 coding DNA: TGTGCCAGTAGTGACTTCCAGGGGAACACCGGGGAGCTGTTTTTT.

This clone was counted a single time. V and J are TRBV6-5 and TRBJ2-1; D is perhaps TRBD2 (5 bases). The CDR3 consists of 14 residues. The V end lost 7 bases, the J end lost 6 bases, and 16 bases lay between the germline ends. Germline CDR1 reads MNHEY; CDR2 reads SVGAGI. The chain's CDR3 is CASKGEWARNEQFF. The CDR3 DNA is TGTGCCAGCAAGGGAGAATGGGCTCGCAATGAGCAGTTCTTC.

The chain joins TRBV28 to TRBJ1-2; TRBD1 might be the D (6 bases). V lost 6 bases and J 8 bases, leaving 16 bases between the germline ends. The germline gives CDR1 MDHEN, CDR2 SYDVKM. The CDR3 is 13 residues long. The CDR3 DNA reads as TGTGCCAGCAGCATACAGGGTGGAGAGGGCTACACCTTC. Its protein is CASSIQGGEGYTF.

Here the CDR3 DNA reads TGCGCCAGCAGCTGGACAGGGGAGAACGGGGAGCTGTTTTTT. Its translation: CASSWTGENGELFF. The J gene is TRBJ2-2, the V gene TRBV5-1, with TRBD1 identical over 9 bases. The germline V gene has CDR1 SGHRS and CDR2 YFSETQ. This CDR3 contains 14 residues. Trimming removed 3 bases from V and 7 bases from J; junction bases left unmatched: 4.